The 9 T cell receptor beta chains below were found in one sample sequenced in a study of regulatory T cells in long-lasting Graves disease. Time point indicated: newly diagnosed GD, antithyroid drugs for less than 3 months. The TCR library was made from RNA that had been extracted from PBMCs in TRIzol. Assembly of TCR beta libraries relied on iRepertoire HTBI primers together with Arm-PCR of CDR3 regions. TCRdb ran MiXCR on the multiplex PCR reads and lists one entry per CDR3 protein. The data show 400,000 to 450,000 distinct CDR3 sequences, with less than 20% seen just once and about 10% held by the top ten. This same sample was also part of a study on T cells in Graves' hyperthyroidism and ophthalmopathy.

The source material was peripheral blood mononuclear cells (PBMCs), sampled at new diagnosis, from a patient treated with antithyroid drugs. The receptor set was obtained from a woman in her twenties or thirties with Graves disease.

On this clonotype itself: This may arise from a read error, as a much more abundant clone is one base away. The genes are TRBV5-1 and TRBJ1-2; 7 bases are shared with TRBD1. The V segment lost 5 bases and the J segment 10 bases; nucleotides outside the gene matches: 17. The CDR3 is 15 amino acids. Looked up from germline, CDR1 is SGHRS and CDR2 is YFSETQ. In nucleotides, the CDR3 is TGCGCCAGCAGTAGACAGGGATTGGGAGATGATGACTACACCTTC. Protein product: CASSRQGLGDDDYTF.

About this clonotype: Just one base apart from a much larger clone, this may be a read error. The rearrangement joins TRBV7-9 to TRBJ2-1, with TRBD2 matching over 7 bases. V lost 4 bases and J lost 7; bases outside the gene matches: 13. From germline, CDR1 is SEHNR and CDR2 FQNEAQ (reference sequence). The CDR3 is 16 amino acids. CDR3 in DNA: TGTGCCAGCAGCTCCCGCTGCGGGGGAGTGTCAAATGAGCAGTTCTTC. Translation gives CASSSRCGGVSNEQFF.

The gene calls are TRBV5-6 and TRBJ1-6; the D is unclear. The germline V gene has CDR1 SGHDT and CDR2 YYEEEE. The CDR3 length is 16 residues. Trimming took off 0 bases at V and 0 bases at J, with 7 bases between the two ends. DNA for the CDR3: TGTGCCAGCAGCTTGGCCGGGAGCTCCTATAATTCACCCCTCCACTTT. Protein product: CASSLAGSSYNSPLHF.

As for this clonotype: A much larger clonotype is one base distant, so this may be a read error. The gene calls are TRBV7-8 and TRBJ1-2; a weak D match, TRBD1 (5 bases). CDR3 length: 16 residues. Germline values: CDR1 SGHVS, CDR2 FQNEAQ. The CDR3 spells CASSLQPGPANYSYTF. The CDR3 nucleotides are TGTGCCAGCAGCTTACAACCGGGACCCGCTAACTATAGCTACACCTTC. The complete variable domain, with remaining parts taken from reference TRBV7-8 and TRBJ1-2, reads GAGVSQSPRYKVAKRGQDVALRCDPISGHVSLFWYQQALGQGPEFLTYFQNEAQLDKSGLPSDRFFAERPEGSVSTLKIQRTQQEDSAVYLCASSLQPGPANYSYTFGSGTRLTVV.

This clonotype was seen a handful of times. The junction shows a germline mismatch at one end, possibly a read error. The chain recombines TRBV5-1 with TRBJ1-2, with D tentatively TRBD1 (5 bases). There are 13 residues in the CDR3. CDR1 and CDR2 from the germline V gene are SGHRS and YFSETQ. The CDR3 region has the DNA TGCGTCAGCAGGATGGGGACGGACTATGGCTACACCTTC. It encodes CVSRMGTDYGYTF.

This clonotype was seen a handful of times. The CDR3: CASSMYRGMDYEQYF. CDR3 nucleotides: TGTGCCAGCAGCATGTACAGGGGAATGGACTACGAGCAGTACTTC. This chain joins TRBV6-1 and TRBJ2-7; 7 positions agree with TRBD1. The CDR3 totals 15 residues. Germline CDR1 and CDR2: MNHNS and SASEGT. Trimming removed 6 bases from V and 3 bases from J; junction bases left unmatched: 11.

The chain links TRBV6-4 to TRBJ1-2; the match to TRBD1 covers 7 bases. The CDR3 runs to 15 residues. Germline V gene sequence: CDR1 MRHNA, CDR2 SNTAGT. The ends lost 10 bases at V and 4 bases at J; junction bases unmatched: 15. The CDR3 is CATYGEGATGYGYTF. The DNA of the CDR3 is TGTGCCACTTACGGGGAGGGGGCCACTGGCTATGGCTACACCTTC.

This clonotype was counted between two and nine times. The chain links TRBV14 to TRBJ2-7, with a possible D match to TRBD1 (5 bases). Germline CDR1 reads SGHDN; CDR2 reads FVKESK. V was cut by 2 bases and J by 7 bases, with 9 bases left in between. The CDR3 contains 12 residues. The CDR3 reads CASSQYRQEQYF. In DNA, the CDR3 is TGTGCCAGCAGCCAATACCGACAGGAGCAGTACTTC.

This clonotype appeared many times. The chain is built from TRBV7-2 and TRBJ1-1, with no clear D. CDR3 size: 14 residues. V was clipped by 2 bases and J by 0 bases, with 7 bases between them. Germline loops: CDR1 SGHTA, CDR2 FQGNSA. The CDR3 reads CASSLNFMNTEAFF. The CDR3 nucleotides are TGTGCCAGCAGCTTAAACTTCATGAACACTGAAGCTTTCTTT.